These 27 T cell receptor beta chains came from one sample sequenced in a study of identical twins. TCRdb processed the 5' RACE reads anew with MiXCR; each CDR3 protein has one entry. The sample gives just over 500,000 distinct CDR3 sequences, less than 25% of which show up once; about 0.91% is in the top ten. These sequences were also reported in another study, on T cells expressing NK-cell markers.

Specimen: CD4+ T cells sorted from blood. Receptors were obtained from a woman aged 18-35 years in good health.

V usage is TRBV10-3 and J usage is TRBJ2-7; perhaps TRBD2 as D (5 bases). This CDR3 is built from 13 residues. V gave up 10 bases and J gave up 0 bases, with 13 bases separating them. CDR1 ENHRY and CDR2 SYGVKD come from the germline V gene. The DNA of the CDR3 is TGTGCCAGCGAGCCGGGAAACTCCTACGAGCAGTACTTC. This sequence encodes CASEPGNSYEQYF.

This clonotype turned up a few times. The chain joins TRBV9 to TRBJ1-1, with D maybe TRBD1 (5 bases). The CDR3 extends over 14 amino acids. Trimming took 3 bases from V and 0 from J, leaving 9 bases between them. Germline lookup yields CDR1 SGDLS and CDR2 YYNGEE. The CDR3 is CASSETVMNTEAFF. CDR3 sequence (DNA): TGTGCCAGCAGCGAGACAGTCATGAACACTGAAGCTTTCTTT.

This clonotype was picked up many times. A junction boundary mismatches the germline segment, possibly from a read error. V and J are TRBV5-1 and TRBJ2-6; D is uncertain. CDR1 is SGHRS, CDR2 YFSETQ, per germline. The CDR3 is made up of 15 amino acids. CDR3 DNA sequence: TGTGCCAGCAGTTTATCGGGCTCTGGGGCCAACGTCCTGACTTTC. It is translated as CASSLSGSGANVLTF.

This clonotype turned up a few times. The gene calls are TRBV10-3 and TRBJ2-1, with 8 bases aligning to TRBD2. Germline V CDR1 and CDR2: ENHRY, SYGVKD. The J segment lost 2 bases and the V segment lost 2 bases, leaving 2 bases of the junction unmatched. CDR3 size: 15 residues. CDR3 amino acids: CAISEQRGPYNEQFF. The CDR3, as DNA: TGTGCCATCAGTGAGCAGCGGGGGCCCTACAATGAGCAGTTCTTC.

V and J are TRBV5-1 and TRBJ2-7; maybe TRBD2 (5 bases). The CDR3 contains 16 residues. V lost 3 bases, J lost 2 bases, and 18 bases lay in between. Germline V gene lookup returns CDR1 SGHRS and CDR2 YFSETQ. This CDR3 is CASSSKERTETYEQYF. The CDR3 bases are TGCGCCAGCAGCTCCAAAGAACGGACTGAAACCTACGAGCAGTACTTC.

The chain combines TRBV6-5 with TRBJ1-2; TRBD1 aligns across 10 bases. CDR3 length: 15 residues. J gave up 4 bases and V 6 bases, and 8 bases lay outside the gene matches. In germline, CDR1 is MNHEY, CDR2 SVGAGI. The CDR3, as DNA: TGTGCCAGCAGGTACCGGGACAGGGGTGTCTATGGCTACACCTTC. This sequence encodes CASRYRDRGVYGYTF.

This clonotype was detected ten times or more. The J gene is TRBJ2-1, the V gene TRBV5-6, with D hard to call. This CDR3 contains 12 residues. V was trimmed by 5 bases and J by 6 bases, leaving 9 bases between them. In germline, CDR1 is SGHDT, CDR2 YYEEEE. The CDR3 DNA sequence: TGTGCCAGCAGAGGGAATTCCAATGAGCAGTTCTTC. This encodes CASRGNSNEQFF.

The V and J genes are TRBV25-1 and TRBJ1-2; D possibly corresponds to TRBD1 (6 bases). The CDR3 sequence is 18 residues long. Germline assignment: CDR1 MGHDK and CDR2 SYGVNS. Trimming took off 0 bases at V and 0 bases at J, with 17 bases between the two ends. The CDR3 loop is CASSEYAGRGATNYGYTF. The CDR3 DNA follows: TGTGCCAGCAGTGAATATGCCGGGCGGGGGGCTACTAACTATGGCTACACCTTC.

The CDR3 region has the DNA TGTGCCAGCAGTCCACCACTAGCTTCTGGGGCCAACGTCCTGACTTTC. Amino acid sequence: CASSPPLASGANVLTF. The chain carries TRBV7-9 and TRBJ2-6, with a possible D match to TRBD2 (6 bases). V lost 6 bases, J lost 1 base, and 13 bases lay in between. The germline V gene has CDR1 SEHNR and CDR2 FQNEAQ (reference sequence). There are 16 residues in the CDR3. The full variable domain, completed using reference TRBV7-9 and TRBJ2-6, is DTGVSQNPRHKITKRGQNVTFRCDPISEHNRLYWYRQTLGQGPEFLTYFQNEAQLEKSRLLSDRFSAERPKGSFSTLEIQRTEQGDSAMYLCASSPPLASGANVLTFGAGSRLTVL.

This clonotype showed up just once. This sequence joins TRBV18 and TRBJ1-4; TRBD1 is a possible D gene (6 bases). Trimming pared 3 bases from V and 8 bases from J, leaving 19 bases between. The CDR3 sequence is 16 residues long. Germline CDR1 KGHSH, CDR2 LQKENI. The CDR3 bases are TGTGCCAGCTCACCGTCGACAGGCTCATTGGGGGAAAAACTGTTTTTT. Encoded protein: CASSPSTGSLGEKLFF.

The CDR3 spells CASSVSGDQPQHF. The CDR3 DNA follows: TGTGCCAGCAGCGTCAGCGGGGATCAGCCCCAGCATTTT. The V and J genes are TRBV7-6 and TRBJ1-5; D ambiguous. Trimming took 5 bases from V and 5 from J, leaving 10 bases between them. This CDR3 has 13 amino acids. The germline V gene encodes CDR1 SGHVS and CDR2 FNYEAQ.

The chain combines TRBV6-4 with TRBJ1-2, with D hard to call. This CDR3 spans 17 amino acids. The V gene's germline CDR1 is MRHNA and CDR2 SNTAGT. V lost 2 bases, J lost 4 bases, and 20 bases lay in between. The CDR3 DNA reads TGTGCCAGCAGTGACCCTGAGGTGCAGGTTCTTCGCTATGGCTACACCTTC. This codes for CASSDPEVQVLRYGYTF.

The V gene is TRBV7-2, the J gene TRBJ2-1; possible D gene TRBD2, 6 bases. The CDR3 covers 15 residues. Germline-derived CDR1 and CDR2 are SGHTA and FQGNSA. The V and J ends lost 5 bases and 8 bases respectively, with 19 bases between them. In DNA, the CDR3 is TGTGCCAGCAGCGATCGTAGGAAGGGCGGGGATGAGCAGTTCTTC. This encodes CASSDRRKGGDEQFF.

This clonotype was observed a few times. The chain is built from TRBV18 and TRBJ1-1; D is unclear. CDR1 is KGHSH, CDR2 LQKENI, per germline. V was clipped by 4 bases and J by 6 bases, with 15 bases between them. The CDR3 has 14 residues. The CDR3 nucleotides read TGTGCCAGCTCACTGACGACAAATAACCCTGAAGCTTTCTTT. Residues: CASSLTTNNPEAFF.

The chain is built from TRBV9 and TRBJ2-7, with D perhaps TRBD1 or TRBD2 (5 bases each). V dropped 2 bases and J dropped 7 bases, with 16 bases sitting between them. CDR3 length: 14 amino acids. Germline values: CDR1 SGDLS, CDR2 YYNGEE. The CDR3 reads CASSVHPGLGEQYF. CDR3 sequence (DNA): TGTGCCAGCAGCGTCCATCCGGGGCTCGGGGAGCAGTACTTC.

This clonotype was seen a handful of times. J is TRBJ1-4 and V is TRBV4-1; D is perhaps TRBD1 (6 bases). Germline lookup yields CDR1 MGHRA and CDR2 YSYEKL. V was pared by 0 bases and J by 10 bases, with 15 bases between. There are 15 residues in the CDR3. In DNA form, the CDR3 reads TGCGCCAGCAGCCAAGATTACAGGGCCCCTGGAAAACTGTTTTTT. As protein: CASSQDYRAPGKLFF.

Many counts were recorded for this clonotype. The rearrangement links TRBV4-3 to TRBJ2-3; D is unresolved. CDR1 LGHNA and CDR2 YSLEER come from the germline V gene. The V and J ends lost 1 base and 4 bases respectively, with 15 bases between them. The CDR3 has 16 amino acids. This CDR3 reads CASSQGVPLRADTQYF. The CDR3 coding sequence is TGCGCCAGCAGCCAAGGAGTCCCGCTCCGGGCAGATACGCAGTATTTT.

This CDR3 is CASSLTTGTEAFF. The CDR3 DNA is TGTGCCAGCAGTTTGACCACGGGGACTGAAGCTTTCTTT. This rearrangement joins TRBV12-3 or TRBV12-4 to TRBJ1-1; no clear D. The CDR3 has 13 amino acids. Trimming removed 3 bases from V and 5 bases from J, with 10 bases in between.

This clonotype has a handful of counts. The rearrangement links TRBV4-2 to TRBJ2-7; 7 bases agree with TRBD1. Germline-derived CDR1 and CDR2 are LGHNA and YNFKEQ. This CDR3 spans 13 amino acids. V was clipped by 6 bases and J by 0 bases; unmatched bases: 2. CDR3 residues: CASRGDSSYEQYF. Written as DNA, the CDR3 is TGTGCCAGCAGGGGGGACAGCTCCTACGAGCAGTACTTC.

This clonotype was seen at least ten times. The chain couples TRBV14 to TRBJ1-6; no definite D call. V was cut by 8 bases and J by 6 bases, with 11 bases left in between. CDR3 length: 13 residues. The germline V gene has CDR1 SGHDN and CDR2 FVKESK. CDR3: CASAPGGNSPLHF. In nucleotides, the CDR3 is TGTGCCAGCGCCCCAGGAGGTAATTCACCCCTCCACTTT.

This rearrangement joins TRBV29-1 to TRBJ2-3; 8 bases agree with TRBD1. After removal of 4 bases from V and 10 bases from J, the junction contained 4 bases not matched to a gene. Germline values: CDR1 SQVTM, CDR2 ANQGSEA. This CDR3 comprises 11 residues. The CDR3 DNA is TGCAGCGTTGCGGGGACAGGCGCGCAGTATTTT. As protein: CSVAGTGAQYF.

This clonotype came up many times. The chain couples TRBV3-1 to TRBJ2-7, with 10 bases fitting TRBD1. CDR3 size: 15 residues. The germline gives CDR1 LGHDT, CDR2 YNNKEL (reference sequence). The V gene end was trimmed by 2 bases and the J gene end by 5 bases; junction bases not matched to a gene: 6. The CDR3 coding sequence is TGTGCCAGCAGCCAAATTGGGGACAGGGGCGACGAGCAGTACTTC. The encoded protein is CASSQIGDRGDEQYF.

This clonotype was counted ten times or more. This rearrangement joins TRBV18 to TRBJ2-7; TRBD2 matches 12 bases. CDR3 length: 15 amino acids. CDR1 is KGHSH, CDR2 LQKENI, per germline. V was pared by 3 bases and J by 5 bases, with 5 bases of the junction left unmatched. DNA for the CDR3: TGTGCCAGCTCACCGACTAGCGGGAGTCGGAACGAGCAGTACTTC. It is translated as CASSPTSGSRNEQYF.

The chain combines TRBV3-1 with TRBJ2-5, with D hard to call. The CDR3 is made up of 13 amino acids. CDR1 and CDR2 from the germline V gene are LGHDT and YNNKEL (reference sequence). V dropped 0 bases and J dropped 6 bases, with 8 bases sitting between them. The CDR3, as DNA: TGTGCCAGCAGCCAAGATAGGGTCCAGACCCAGTACTTC. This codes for CASSQDRVQTQYF.

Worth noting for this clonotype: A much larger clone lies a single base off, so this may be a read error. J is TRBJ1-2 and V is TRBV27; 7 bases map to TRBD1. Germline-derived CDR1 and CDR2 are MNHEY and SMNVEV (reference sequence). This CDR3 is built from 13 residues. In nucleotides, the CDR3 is TGTGCCACGGGGAATTCAGGGGGGAGCGGCTACTCCTTC. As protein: CATGNSGGSGYSF.

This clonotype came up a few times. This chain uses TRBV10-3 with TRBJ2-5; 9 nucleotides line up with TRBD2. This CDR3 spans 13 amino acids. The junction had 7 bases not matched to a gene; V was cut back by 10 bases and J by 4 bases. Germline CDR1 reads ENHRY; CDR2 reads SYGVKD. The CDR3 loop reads CATNPTSGETQYF. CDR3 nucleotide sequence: TGTGCCACCAACCCGACTAGCGGAGAGACCCAGTACTTC.

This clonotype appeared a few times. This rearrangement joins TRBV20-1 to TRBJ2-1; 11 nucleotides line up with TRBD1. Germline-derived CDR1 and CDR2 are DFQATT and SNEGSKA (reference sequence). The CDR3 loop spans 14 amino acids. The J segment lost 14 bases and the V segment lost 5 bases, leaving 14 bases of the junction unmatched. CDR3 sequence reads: CSASGTGGARAEFF. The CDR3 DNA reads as TGCAGTGCTTCCGGGACAGGGGGTGCGAGGGCGGAGTTCTTC.